The rows below give T cell receptor beta chains drawn from one sample of a study of blood T cell repertoires in COVID-19. Using immunoSEQ multiplex PCR, the repertoire was profiled, and TCRdb retains in-frame clones only, with some absent. The sample yields about 140,000 clones, 80% to 90% seen once. Sequenced: PBMCs or T cells enriched from blood (not recorded which). The receptors here all came from a woman between 45 and 60 years old with acute COVID-19. CDR3s include the opening cysteine and the closing phenylalanine or tryptophan. A D gene is named only where the DNA matches it firmly.

D: NA; V: TRBV7-9; J: TRBJ1-6; CDR3: CATNRVEKSPLHF; DNA: TGTGCCACCAACAGGGTCGAGAAGTCACCCCTCCACTTT
D: TRBD1; V: TRBV7-9; J: TRBJ1-2; CDR3: CASSLAYLQSDRDYGYTF; DNA: TGTGCCAGCAGCTTAGCCTATCTCCAATCTGACAGGGACTATGGCTACACCTTC
D: TRBD1; V: TRBV4-1; J: TRBJ1-3; CDR3: CASSQGPTGAGNTIYF; DNA: TGCGCCAGCAGCCAAGGGCCGACAGGGGCTGGAAACACCATATATTTT
D: TRBD1; V: TRBV7-8; J: TRBJ2-2; CDR3: CASSLDGTVGELFF; DNA: TGTGCCAGCAGCTTAGACGGGACAGTCGGGGAGCTGTTTTTT
D: TRBD1; V: TRBV7-9; J: TRBJ2-7; CDR3: CASSPSAGTVTYEQYF; DNA: TGTGCCAGCAGCCCGTCAGCCGGGACAGTAACCTACGAGCAGTACTTC
D: NA; V: TRBV2; J: TRBJ1-1; CDR3: CASRPRERGGTEAFF; DNA: TGTGCCAGCAGACCCAGGGAACGGGGGGGCACTGAAGCTTTCTTT
D: NA; V: TRBV10-2; J: TRBJ2-2; CDR3: CASSFETGTRVPGELFF; DNA: TGCGCCAGCAGCTTCGAAACCGGGACACGTGTTCCCGGGGAGCTGTTTTTT
D: TRBD2; V: TRBV18; J: TRBJ2-1; CDR3: CASSSYTSGNYNEQFF; DNA: TGTGCCAGCTCATCCTACACTAGCGGGAATTACAATGAGCAGTTCTTC
D: NA; V: TRBV9; J: TRBJ2-3; CDR3: CASGGVGMDTQYF; DNA: TGTGCCAGCGGAGGGGTCGGGATGGATACGCAGTATTTT
D: NA; V: TRBV5-8; J: TRBJ1-1; CDR3: CASSLTGSDPAFF; DNA: TGTGCCAGCAGCTTGACAGGGTCGGACCCAGCTTTCTTT
D: NA; V: TRBV7-2; J: TRBJ1-1; CDR3: CASSRFFPGTGNTEAFF; DNA: TGTGCCAGCAGCCGCTTTTTTCCGGGAACCGGAAACACTGAAGCTTTCTTT
D: NA; V: TRBV6-2/TRBV6-3; J: TRBJ2-1; CDR3: CASSPYNEQFF; DNA: TGTGCCAGCAGTCCGTACAATGAGCAGTTCTTC
D: NA; V: TRBV10-3; J: TRBJ1-2; CDR3: CAIRTILGDGYTF; DNA: TGTGCCATCAGGACGATTTTGGGAGATGGCTACACCTTC
D: TRBD1; V: TRBV6-5; J: TRBJ2-2; CDR3: CASKAGTGVAGELFF; DNA: TGTGCCAGCAAAGCCGGGACAGGGGTAGCCGGGGAGCTGTTTTTT
D: NA; V: TRBV4-2; J: TRBJ2-3; CDR3: CASSHSGGTDTQYF; DNA: TGTGCCAGCAGCCATTCGGGTGGCACAGATACGCAGTATTTT
D: NA; V: TRBV3-1/TRBV3-2; J: TRBJ2-5; CDR3: CASSPQGETQYF; DNA: TGTGCCAGCAGCCCCCAGGGGGAGACCCAGTACTTC